This TCR beta chain is drawn from a study of neurological immune-mediated disorders. With 10-nucleotide random UMIs, 5'RACE was used to make the cDNA. One entry per CDR3 protein results from TCRdb running MiXCR on the 5' RACE reads. The sample lists about 40,000 distinct CDR3 sequences; roughly 14% were seen once. The CDR3 runs 13 residues. J lost 1 base, V lost 6 bases, and 0 bases had no gene match. This clonotype was seen only a few times. The rearrangement links TRBV12-3 or TRBV12-4 to TRBJ1-1, with TRBD1 identical over 9 bases. This sequence was found in a woman aged 60-75 years with HTLV-1-associated myelopathy (HAM/TSP). Specimen: CD4+ T cells from blood. DNA of the CDR3: TGTGCCAGCAGGGACAGGGGGAACACTGAAGCTTTCTTT. Its translation: CASRDRGNTEAFF.